This is a list of T cell receptor beta chains from one sample in a study of blood T cell repertoires in COVID-19. TCRdb's copy holds only in-frame clones and misses some; the assay was immunoSEQ multiplex PCR. The sample has around 300,000 clones, around nine tenths seen once. Sequenced input: peripheral blood. The receptors stem from a woman in her twenties or thirties with COVID-19, enrolled during active disease. The CDR3 runs from the conserved cysteine through the conserved F or W. D genes are given only for firm matches. Size is stated for part of the rows, as once, few or many counts, or as a class when the clone is expanded.

CDR3: CASSQGPLGDTDTQYF
DNA: TGTGCCAGCAGCCAAGGCCCTCTAGGGGACACAGATACGCAGTATTTT
D: NA
V: TRBV4-2
J: TRBJ2-3
size: NA

CDR3: CAEGIGTGELFF
DNA: TGTGCCGAGGGAATCGGCACCGGGGAGCTGTTTTTT
D: NA
V: TRBV6-5
J: TRBJ2-2
size: once

CDR3: CASRASYEQYF
DNA: TGTGCCAGCAGGGCCTCCTACGAGCAGTACTTC
D: NA
V: TRBV2
J: TRBJ2-7
size: NA

CDR3: CASSVEQGMNTEAFF
DNA: TGTGCCAGCAGCGTTGAGCAGGGGATGAACACTGAAGCTTTCTTT
D: NA
V: TRBV7-6
J: TRBJ1-1
size: NA

CDR3: CASSAEGVEQYF
DNA: TGTGCCAGCAGTGCGGAAGGGGTCGAGCAGTACTTC
D: NA
V: TRBV2
J: TRBJ2-7
size: NA

CDR3: CASSQEWDFPDYEQYF
DNA: TGTGCCAGCAGCCAAGAGTGGGACTTCCCGGACTACGAGCAGTACTTC
D: NA
V: TRBV3-1/TRBV3-2
J: TRBJ2-7
size: NA

CDR3: CASSLDQETQYF
DNA: TGCGCCAGCAGCCTCGACCAAGAGACCCAGTACTTC
D: NA
V: TRBV5-1
J: TRBJ2-5
size: NA

CDR3: CASSFVGTDTQYF
DNA: TGTGCCAGCAGTTTCGTCGGCACAGATACGCAGTATTTT
D: NA
V: TRBV12-3/TRBV12-4
J: TRBJ2-3
size: NA

CDR3: CASNSPGAYEQYF
DNA: TGTGCCAGCAACTCACCGGGAGCCTACGAGCAGTACTTC
D: NA
V: TRBV28
J: TRBJ2-7
size: NA

CDR3: CASSPHWAPGETQYF
DNA: TGTGCCAGCAGCCCTCACTGGGCCCCAGGGGAGACCCAGTACTTC
D: NA
V: TRBV6-4
J: TRBJ2-5
size: NA

CDR3: CASSTGQYTEAFF
DNA: TGTGCCAGCAGCACCGGACAGTACACTGAAGCTTTCTTT
D: NA
V: TRBV7-9
J: TRBJ1-1
size: NA

CDR3: CASSHSGAYNEQFF
DNA: TGCGCCAGCAGCCATTCGGGGGCCTACAATGAGCAGTTCTTC
D: NA
V: TRBV4-1
J: TRBJ2-1
size: NA

CDR3: CASSEEGRGRYEQYF
DNA: TGTGCCAGCAGTGAAGAGGGGCGGGGACGCTACGAGCAGTACTTC
D: NA
V: TRBV6-1
J: TRBJ2-7
size: NA

CDR3: CASSWQDNYEQYF
DNA: TGTGCCAGCAGCTGGCAGGACAACTACGAGCAGTACTTC
D: NA
V: TRBV5-6
J: TRBJ2-7
size: NA

CDR3: CASSLRGSETQYF
DNA: TGTGCCAGCAGCTTACGAGGGAGTGAGACCCAGTACTTC
D: NA
V: TRBV11-1
J: TRBJ2-5
size: NA

CDR3: CASSTIAGETQYF
DNA: TGTGCCAGCAGCACCATTGCAGGGGAGACCCAGTACTTC
D: NA
V: TRBV7-3
J: TRBJ2-5
size: NA

CDR3: CASLADSTDTQYF
DNA: TGTGCCAGTCTAGCGGACAGCACAGATACGCAGTATTTT
D: TRBD2
V: TRBV2
J: TRBJ2-3
size: NA

CDR3: CSASLQASYEQYF
DNA: TGCAGTGCTAGTCTCCAGGCGTCCTACGAGCAGTACTTC
D: NA
V: TRBV20-1
J: TRBJ2-7
size: NA

CDR3: CAISESMLDYNEQFF
DNA: TGTGCCATCAGTGAGTCGATGCTAGACTACAATGAGCAGTTCTTC
D: NA
V: TRBV10-3
J: TRBJ2-1
size: NA

CDR3: CASSPTLGLGFYEQFF
DNA: TGTGCCAGCAGCCCCACACTAGGGTTGGGATTCTATGAGCAGTTCTTC
D: NA
V: TRBV14
J: TRBJ2-1
size: once

CDR3: CASSYSRGDTQYF
DNA: TGTGCCAGCAGTTACTCGAGAGGAGATACGCAGTATTTT
D: NA
V: TRBV6-5
J: TRBJ2-3
size: NA

CDR3: CASSLGPAIAAEAFF
DNA: TGCGCCAGCAGCCTCGGACCAGCCATAGCGGCTGAAGCTTTCTTT
D: NA
V: TRBV4-1
J: TRBJ1-1
size: NA

CDR3: CAPLASGIYNEQFF
DNA: TGTGCCCCCCTGGCTAGCGGGATTTACAATGAGCAGTTCTTC
D: TRBD2
V: TRBV24-1
J: TRBJ2-1
size: NA

CDR3: CASSQQGNQPQHF
DNA: TGTGCCAGCAGTCAACAGGGAAATCAGCCCCAGCATTTT
D: NA
V: TRBV28
J: TRBJ1-5
size: NA

CDR3: CASSPLGGSRDTQYF
DNA: TGTGCCAGCAGCCCTCTGGGCGGGAGTCGAGATACGCAGTATTTT
D: TRBD2
V: TRBV7-3
J: TRBJ2-3
size: NA

CDR3: CASSPGQPYTEAFF
DNA: TGTGCCAGCAGTCCAGGGCAGCCCTACACTGAAGCTTTCTTT
D: NA
V: TRBV2
J: TRBJ1-1
size: NA

CDR3: CASSLKARMGVMNTEAFF
DNA: TGTGCCAGCAGCTTAAAGGCCAGGATGGGCGTCATGAACACTGAAGCTTTCTTT
D: NA
V: TRBV11-2
J: TRBJ1-1
size: NA

CDR3: CASSAPGQGNSPLHF
DNA: TGTGCCAGCAGTGCGCCCGGACAGGGGAATTCACCCCTCCACTTT
D: TRBD1
V: TRBV25-1
J: TRBJ1-6
size: NA

CDR3: CAIWDRGYNEQFF
DNA: TGTGCCATCTGGGACAGGGGATACAATGAGCAGTTCTTC
D: TRBD1
V: TRBV10-3
J: TRBJ2-1
size: NA

CDR3: CSVETGDGETQYF
DNA: TGCAGCGTTGAAACAGGGGATGGGGAGACCCAGTACTTC
D: TRBD1
V: TRBV29-1
J: TRBJ2-5
size: NA

CDR3: CASSQGIAGVGETQYF
DNA: TGCGCCAGCAGCCAGGGGATAGCGGGAGTGGGGGAGACCCAGTACTTC
D: TRBD2
V: TRBV4-1
J: TRBJ2-5
size: once

CDR3: CASSPGGEEKLFF
DNA: TGTGCCAGCAGCCCCGGGGGGGAAGAAAAACTGTTTTTT
D: NA
V: TRBV5-4
J: TRBJ1-4
size: NA

CDR3: CASRTGQGPTNEKLFF
DNA: TGTGCCAGCAGGACTGGACAGGGTCCAACTAATGAAAAACTGTTTTTT
D: TRBD1
V: TRBV2
J: TRBJ1-4
size: NA

CDR3: CASSRTGGEGTDTQYF
DNA: TGTGCCAGCAGTCGCACAGGGGGCGAGGGCACAGATACGCAGTATTTT
D: TRBD1
V: TRBV28
J: TRBJ2-3
size: NA

CDR3: CASSLSSGQETQYF
DNA: TGCGCCAGCAGCTTGTCTAGCGGCCAAGAGACCCAGTACTTC
D: TRBD2
V: TRBV5-1
J: TRBJ2-5
size: NA

CDR3: CASGGYNSPLHF
DNA: TGTGCCAGCGGAGGGTATAATTCACCCCTCCACTTT
D: NA
V: TRBV3-1/TRBV3-2
J: TRBJ1-6
size: NA

CDR3: CASTIVAGGREQFF
DNA: TGTGCCAGTACCATAGTGGCGGGAGGGCGCGAGCAGTTCTTC
D: TRBD2
V: TRBV19
J: TRBJ2-1
size: NA

CDR3: CASRRQGEGENEQFF
DNA: TGCGCCAGCAGGCGCCAAGGGGAGGGAGAGAATGAGCAGTTCTTC
D: TRBD2
V: TRBV5-1
J: TRBJ2-1
size: NA

CDR3: CASSYSIQVAYEQYF
DNA: TGTGCCAGCAGTTACTCGATTCAGGTGGCCTACGAGCAGTACTTC
D: NA
V: TRBV6-2/TRBV6-3
J: TRBJ2-7
size: NA

CDR3: CASSPGTTYGYTF
DNA: TGCGCCAGCAGTCCCGGGACAACCTATGGCTACACCTTC
D: NA
V: TRBV5-1
J: TRBJ1-2
size: NA

CDR3: CASSVRFGFRHF
DNA: TGTGCCAGCAGTGTGAGGTTCGGGTTCCGGCATTTT
D: NA
V: TRBV2
J: TRBJ1-5
size: NA

CDR3: CANNRPRDSGGTEAFF
DNA: TGTGCCAACAACAGGCCGCGGGACAGTGGGGGCACTGAAGCTTTCTTT
D: TRBD1
V: TRBV6-4
J: TRBJ1-1
size: NA

CDR3: CATSRDYSGDSSYNEQFF
DNA: TGTGCCACCAGCAGAGATTATAGCGGTGACAGCTCCTACAATGAGCAGTTCTTC
D: NA
V: TRBV15
J: TRBJ2-1
size: NA

CDR3: CASSRRIAGGPYEQYF
DNA: TGTGCCAGCAGCCGCCGAATAGCGGGTGGGCCCTACGAGCAGTACTTC
D: TRBD2
V: TRBV14
J: TRBJ2-7
size: NA